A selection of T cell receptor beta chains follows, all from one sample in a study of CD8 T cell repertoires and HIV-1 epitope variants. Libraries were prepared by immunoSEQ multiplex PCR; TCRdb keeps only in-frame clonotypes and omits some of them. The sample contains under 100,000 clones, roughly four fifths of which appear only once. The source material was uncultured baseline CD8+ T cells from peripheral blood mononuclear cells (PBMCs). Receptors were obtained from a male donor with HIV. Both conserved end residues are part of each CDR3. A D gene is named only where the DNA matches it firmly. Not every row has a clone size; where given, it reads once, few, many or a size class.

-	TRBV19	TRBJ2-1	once	TGTGCCAGTAGCACGGGTCCTCAGCCTTCCTACAATGAGCAGTTCTTC	CASSTGPQPSYNEQFF
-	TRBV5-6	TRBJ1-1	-	TGTGCCAGCAGCTTGGCTGGGTGGGATGAAGCTTTCTTT	CASSLAGWDEAFF
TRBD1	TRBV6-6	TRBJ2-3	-	TGTGCCAGCAGTTACTCGAACCCAGGGGGCAGAGATACGCAGTATTTT	CASSYSNPGGRDTQYF
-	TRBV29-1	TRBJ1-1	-	TGCAGCGTGTGGGAATGGTTGGGAGATGCGGAGGTTGAAGCTTTCTTT	CSVWEWLGDAEVEAFF
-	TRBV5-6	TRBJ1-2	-	TGTGCCAGCAGCTTGGCCGATCTTAGGGGCTACACCTTC	CASSLADLRGYTF
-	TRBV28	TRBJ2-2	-	TGTGCCAGCAGCCAGTTAGGCGGGGAGCTGTTTTTT	CASSQLGGELFF
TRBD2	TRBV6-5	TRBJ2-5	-	TGTGCCAGCAGTTCGATGGCGGCGGGAGGCGTGACCCAGTACTTC	CASSSMAAGGVTQYF
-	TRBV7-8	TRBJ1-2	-	TGTGCCAGCAGCTTAGACCGGAGCTATGGCTACACCTTC	CASSLDRSYGYTF
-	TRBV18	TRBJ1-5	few	TGTGCCAGCTCACCGGTTGGTGGCAATCAGCCCCAGCATTTT	CASSPVGGNQPQHF
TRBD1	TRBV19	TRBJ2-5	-	TGTGCCAGTACCCAACGGGACAGGGCTTCCGAGACCCAGTACTTC	CASTQRDRASETQYF
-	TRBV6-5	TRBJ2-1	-	TGTGCCAGCTCCATTGCGAGCTCCTACAATGAGCAGTTCTTC	CASSIASSYNEQFF
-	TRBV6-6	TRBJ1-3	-	TGTGCCAGCGCCGGAAACAGCAGACCCTCTGGAAACACCATATATTTT	CASAGNSRPSGNTIYF
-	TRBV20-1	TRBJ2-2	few	TGCACCACTAGCCGCACCGGGGAGCTGTTTTTT	CTTSRTGELFF
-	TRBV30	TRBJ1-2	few	TGTGCCACAGGTTATGGCTACACCTTC	CATGYGYTF
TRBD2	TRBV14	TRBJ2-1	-	TGTGCCAGCAGCCAAACGGGAGGGGGGTTCTACAATGAGCAGTTCTTC	CASSQTGGGFYNEQFF
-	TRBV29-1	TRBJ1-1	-	TGCAGCGTTGAAGGGACAGCGAACACTGAAGCTTTCTTT	CSVEGTANTEAFF
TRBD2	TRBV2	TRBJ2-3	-	TGTGCCAGCAGTGCAGCGGGGGGAGACACAGATACGCAGTATTTT	CASSAAGGDTDTQYF